This TCR beta chain was sequenced during a study of CXCR3-negative and CXCR3-positive naive CD8 T cells. A note on this clonotype: What it recognizes is unknown.

UMI-labeled 5' RACE TRB cDNA libraries were prepared from the cells. Following a re-call of the 5' RACE reads, TCRdb has one entry per CDR3 protein and lacks DNA. This sample's table has roughly 48,000 distinct CDR3 sequences. The CDR3 loop spans 18 amino acids. Germline values: CDR1 ENHRY, CDR2 SYGVKD. Notes on the study in general: Diversity was high in both naive subsets and much lower in memory cells.

Material: memory CD8+ T cells from blood. The clonotype was recovered from a human donor in good health. Some clones in this sample may be carry-over from other donors' samples. The rearrangement joins TRBV10-3 to TRBJ2-7; there is no DNA to check the TCRdb D call of TRBD1. CDR3 amino acids: CAISEGREGIKYLYEQYF.